The next 31 T cell receptor beta chains were all read from a single sample in a study of T cell repertoires in cytomegalovirus infection (dated by TCRdb to the late 2010s). These reads were obtained on an Illumina HiSeq 1500. TCRdb handled the public reads itself, with Q25 trimming in fastp and clone calling in MiXCR, and kept productive beta chains. Each CDR3 protein gets just one entry, which takes the most common genes and DNA from the rows behind it. This sample comprises 200,000 or so distinct CDR3 sequences, approximately 19% of them detected only once. Approximately 2.9% of the sample goes to the ten largest clones. Sequencing used PBMCs. The receptor source for this set is a human donor in good health (CMV status not recorded). Some clones in this sample may be carry-over from other donors' samples.

There are a few counts of this clonotype. The chain joins TRBV11-3 to TRBJ2-5; D is undetermined. V dropped 2 bases and J dropped 1 base, with 2 bases sitting between them. Germline V gene data show CDR1 as SGHNT and CDR2 as YENEEA. The CDR3 totals 12 residues. The CDR3 loop is CASSLLQETQYF. The CDR3 DNA is TGTGCCAGCAGCTTACTCCAAGAGACCCAGTACTTC.

The chain is built from TRBV9 and TRBJ1-3; D remains ambiguous. Germline V CDR1 and CDR2: SGDLS, YYNGEE. This CDR3 is built from 15 residues. V dropped 0 bases and J dropped 3 bases, with 10 bases sitting between them. As DNA, the CDR3 is TGTGCCAGCAGCGTAGACCCACTCAGTGGAAACACCATATATTTT. Protein sequence: CASSVDPLSGNTIYF.

This clonotype was counted only a few times. The J gene is TRBJ1-1, the V gene TRBV6-6; TRBD1 matches at 7 bases. This CDR3 contains 14 residues. Germline CDR1 MNHNY, CDR2 SVGAGI (reference sequence). The V segment lost 7 bases and the J segment 3 bases; nucleotides outside the gene matches: 8. The CDR3 loop is CASNPTGAYTEAFF. The CDR3 bases are TGTGCCAGCAACCCCACAGGGGCGTACACTGAAGCTTTCTTT.

This clonotype was found many times. The rearrangement uses TRBV6-2 or TRBV6-3 and TRBJ2-1; possible D gene TRBD2, 5 bases. The CDR3 is made up of 18 amino acids. Germline CDR1 MNHEY, CDR2 SVGEGT. V was cut by 5 bases and J by 4 bases, with 24 bases left in between. The DNA for the CDR3 is TGTGCCAGCAGTGAACACCCGCCGGAGTCGGGGTTATACAATGAGCAGTTCTTC. This translates into CASSEHPPESGLYNEQFF.

This clonotype was detected a few times. The gene calls are TRBV2 and TRBJ1-1; D gene ambiguous. V lost 4 bases and J lost 1, with 7 bases in between. The CDR3 consists of 13 residues. The V gene's germline CDR1 is SNHLY and CDR2 FYNNEI. CDR3 region: CASSAQPNTEAFF. CDR3 sequence (DNA): TGTGCCAGCAGTGCCCAACCGAACACTGAAGCTTTCTTT.

This clonotype was detected ten times or more. The chain carries TRBV7-2 and TRBJ1-2, with 8 bases lining up with TRBD1. This CDR3 spans 14 amino acids. From germline, CDR1 is SGHTA and CDR2 FQGNSA. V lost 5 bases, J lost 5 bases, and 7 bases stayed unmatched. The CDR3 spells CASSPPGTGYGYTF. The CDR3 region has the DNA TGTGCCAGCAGCCCACCGGGGACAGGTTATGGCTACACCTTC.

This clonotype occurred once. The chain employs TRBV7-6 and TRBJ2-5, with TRBD2 as a possible D gene (6 bases). V was clipped by 4 bases and J by 5 bases, with 23 bases between them. Germline CDR1 is SGHVS and CDR2 is FNYEAQ. The CDR3 spans 17 residues. CDR3 amino acids: CASSSTASGLDGETQYF. The CDR3 nucleotides read TGTGCCAGCAGCTCTACTGCCTCGGGACTCGATGGGGAGACCCAGTACTTC.

The chain carries TRBV11-3 and TRBJ2-2; 7 bases are a match to TRBD1. Unmatched junction bases numbered 6, after V lost 5 bases and J lost 6 bases. The CDR3 contains 14 residues. CDR1 is SGHNT and CDR2 is YENEEA in the germline V gene. The CDR3 coding sequence is TGTGCCAGCAGCAGGGGGCTTAGTTCCGGGGAGCTGTTTTTT. It specifies CASSRGLSSGELFF.

The rearrangement joins TRBV7-3 to TRBJ1-2; 7 bases align to TRBD1. CDR1 is SGHTA and CDR2 is FQGTGA in the germline V gene. Trimming at V came to 1 base and at J to 3 bases, leaving 2 bases not matched to a gene. The CDR3 extends over 14 amino acids. This CDR3 reads CASSLRQGDYGYTF. CDR3 DNA: TGTGCCAGCAGCTTAAGACAGGGAGACTATGGCTACACCTTC.

V and J are TRBV5-5 and TRBJ2-1; 9 nucleotides align to TRBD2. Looked up from germline, CDR1 is SGHKS and CDR2 is YYEKEE (reference sequence). The trim removed 6 bases at V and 0 bases at J, leaving 7 bases unmatched. CDR3 size: 16 residues. The CDR3 nucleotides read TGTGCCAGCACCCCGCGGGGGGGGAGCTCCTACAATGAGCAGTTCTTC. Translating gives CASTPRGGSSYNEQFF.

The rearrangement joins TRBV20-1 to TRBJ2-1; 7 nucleotides match TRBD2. The length of the CDR3 is 13 residues. The J segment lost 9 bases and the V segment lost 3 bases, leaving 8 bases of the junction unmatched. Germline V gene sequence: CDR1 DFQATT, CDR2 SNEGSKA (reference sequence). The CDR3, as DNA: TGCAGTGCTAGCCAGTCAGGGAGGGGTGAGCAGTTCTTC. Translation: CSASQSGRGEQFF.

This chain uses TRBV15 with TRBJ1-3; D is ambiguous. The CDR3 runs to 15 residues. Deletions cut 6 bases from V and 2 bases from J, with 14 bases between. Looked up from germline, CDR1 is LNHNV and CDR2 is YYDKDF (reference sequence). Written as DNA, the CDR3 is TGTGCCACCAGTTCATTGGAGGGAACTGGAAACACCATATATTTT. Residues: CATSSLEGTGNTIYF.

The V call is TRBV11-2, the J call TRBJ2-1; D might be TRBD1 (8 bases). Germline-derived CDR1 and CDR2 are SGHAT and FQNNGV. The length of the CDR3 is 15 residues. V lost 1 base, J lost 5 bases, and 12 bases lay in between. The CDR3 sequence is CASSLGTGGDNEQFF. The CDR3 DNA reads TGTGCCAGCAGCTTAGGCACAGGGGGGGACAATGAGCAGTTCTTC.

The V gene is TRBV29-1, the J gene TRBJ2-3; D not certain. CDR3 length: 16 residues. Germline V lookup: CDR1 SQVTM, CDR2 ANQGSEA. Between the trimmed V and J ends, which lost 6 bases and 0 bases, there was a span of 19 bases. The DNA of the CDR3 is TGCAGCGTCCCCCCCCCCGGTGGGGTAAGCACAGATACGCAGTATTTT. Amino acid sequence: CSVPPPGGVSTDTQYF.

The chain combines TRBV20-1 with TRBJ2-5, with TRBD2 as a possible D gene (5 bases). Germline V gene lookup returns CDR1 DFQATT and CDR2 SNEGSKA (reference sequence). Trimming pared 3 bases from V and 4 bases from J, leaving 12 bases between. This CDR3 contains 13 residues. The CDR3 loop is CSARDWERETQYF. For the CDR3, the DNA is TGCAGTGCTAGGGATTGGGAGCGAGAGACCCAGTACTTC.

This chain links TRBV6-1 with TRBJ2-2; TRBD1 is a possible D gene (6 bases). CDR1 is MNHNS, CDR2 SASEGT, per germline. Trimming took 5 bases from V and 7 from J, leaving 14 bases between them. The CDR3 spans 14 residues. CDR3 sequence reads: CASSSRDMNGELFF. The CDR3 DNA follows: TGTGCCAGCAGTTCCCGGGACATGAACGGGGAGCTGTTTTTT.

The CDR3 sequence: CASGRLGIYGYTF. For the CDR3, the DNA is TGTGCCAGCGGCCGATTGGGGATTTATGGCTACACCTTC. The J gene is TRBJ1-2, the V gene TRBV6-4; D is unclear. Trimming pared 8 bases from V and 5 bases from J, leaving 15 bases between. In germline, CDR1 is MRHNA, CDR2 SNTAGT. CDR3 length: 13 residues.

In its sample, this clonotype was seen a few times. The chain has TRBV5-1 and TRBJ2-2; TRBD2 is a possible D gene (5 bases). The V end lost 0 bases, the J end lost 2 bases, and 17 bases lay between the germline ends. Germline values: CDR1 SGHRS, CDR2 YFSETQ. The CDR3 loop spans 18 amino acids. CDR3 nucleotide sequence: TGCGCCAGCAGCTTGGCCTGGGCGGAGCGGACCAACACCGGGGAGCTGTTTTTT. As protein: CASSLAWAERTNTGELFF. Full variable domain (outside the CDR3, taken from reference TRBV5-1 and TRBJ2-2): KAGVTQTPRYLIKTRGQQVTLSCSPISGHRSVSWYQQTPGQGLQFLFEYFSETQRNKGNFPGRFSGRQFSNSRSEMNVSTLELGDSALYLCASSLAWAERTNTGELFFGEGSRLTVL.

This chain connects TRBV7-3 to TRBJ2-5, with 9 bases identical to TRBD2. Losses at the gene ends were 8 bases for V and 4 bases for J; bases not matched to a gene: 8. Germline V gene sequence: CDR1 SGHTA, CDR2 FQGTGA. The CDR3 runs to 14 residues. For the CDR3, the DNA is TGTGCCAGCGCTCCGGGACTAGCACGAGAGACCCAGTACTTC. It codes for CASAPGLARETQYF.

This clonotype was seen repeatedly, ten times or more. This sequence joins TRBV2 and TRBJ2-5, with D possibly being TRBD1 (5 bases). The V and J ends lost 1 base and 5 bases respectively, with 14 bases between them. The CDR3 loop spans 15 amino acids. Germline values: CDR1 SNHLY, CDR2 FYNNEI. In DNA, the CDR3 is TGTGCCAGCAGTGAAGGCCTGGGGCGTGGGGAGACCCAGTACTTC. Translating gives CASSEGLGRGETQYF.

Of note for this clonotype: This sequence may be a read error, since a much larger clone differs from it by one base. V usage is TRBV11-2 and J usage is TRBJ1-2, with TRBD1 identical over 7 bases. CDR1 SGHAT and CDR2 FQNNGV come from the germline V gene. CDR3 length: 14 residues. The CDR3 DNA reads TGTGCCAACAGCTTAGAGGGGACAGACTATGGCTACACCTTC. Protein: CANSLEGTDYGYTF.

The chain uses TRBV6-5 and TRBJ1-1; 7 positions agree with TRBD1. After removal of 6 bases from V and 4 bases from J, the junction contained 8 bases not matched to a gene. CDR3 size: 14 residues. Per the germline V gene, CDR1 is MNHEY and CDR2 is SVGAGI. DNA of the CDR3: TGTGCCAGCAGCCGTAACAGGGGCGTCACTGAAGCTTTCTTT. Protein sequence: CASSRNRGVTEAFF.

This chain links TRBV23-1 with TRBJ1-4, with D perhaps TRBD1 (6 bases). TRBV23-1 belongs to the ORF category, with a function that is uncertain. V was clipped by 2 bases and J by 7 bases, with 17 bases between them. CDR3 length equals 16 residues. The CDR3 nucleotides read TGCGCCAGCAGTCAACCTTGGACAGCAAAGGGTGAAAAACTGTTTTTT. Encoded protein: CASSQPWTAKGEKLFF.

This clonotype was counted only a few times. The rearrangement uses TRBV28 and TRBJ1-1; TRBD1 matches 7 bases. CDR1 MDHEN and CDR2 SYDVKM come from the germline V gene. V lost 6 bases, J lost 1 base, and 5 bases stayed unmatched. This CDR3 comprises 14 residues. DNA for the CDR3: TGTGCCAGCAGACCCGGGACAGAGAACACTGAAGCTTTCTTT. It translates to CASRPGTENTEAFF.

This clonotype was counted at least ten times. The chain is built from TRBV12-3 or TRBV12-4 and TRBJ1-1, with 7 nucleotides matching TRBD1. The CDR3 is 11 amino acids. V lost 5 bases to trimming and J lost 9 bases; unmatched junction nucleotides: 3. CDR3 sequence: CASSPQGQAFF. The CDR3 DNA reads as TGTGCCAGCAGTCCACAGGGGCAAGCTTTCTTT.

This chain uses TRBV12-5 with TRBJ2-1; weak D call: TRBD2 (6 bases). V was shortened by 1 base and J by 4 bases, with 11 bases between the two germline ends. Per germline, CDR1 LGHNT and CDR2 FRNRAP. CDR3 length equals 15 residues. This CDR3 is CASGLGRALYNEQFF. DNA of the CDR3: TGTGCTAGTGGTTTGGGGAGGGCCCTGTACAATGAGCAGTTCTTC. The full variable domain, with the rest looked up from reference TRBV12-5 and TRBJ2-1, is DARVTQTPRHKVTEMGQEVTMRCQPILGHNTVFWYRQTMMQGLELLAYFRNRAPLDDSGMPKDRFSAEMPDATLATLKIQPSEPRDSAVYFCASGLGRALYNEQFFGPGTRLTVL.

This clonotype occurred a few times. This rearrangement joins TRBV7-9 to TRBJ2-3; 9 bases are shared with TRBD2. Germline CDR1 SEHNR, CDR2 FQNEAQ (reference sequence). The V segment lost 4 bases and the J segment 2 bases; nucleotides outside the gene matches: 4. The CDR3 is 15 residues long. CDR3 in amino acids: CASSSTSGATDTQYF. The CDR3 DNA sequence: TGTGCCAGCAGCTCGACTAGCGGAGCCACAGATACGCAGTATTTT.

The chain recombines TRBV19 with TRBJ1-1; 8 bases fit TRBD1. Germline V gene sequence: CDR1 LNHDA, CDR2 SQIVND (reference sequence). The CDR3 is made up of 17 amino acids. Trimming at V came to 6 bases and at J to 1 base, leaving 13 bases not matched to a gene. CDR3: CASSLRGQGLRNTEAFF. In DNA, the CDR3 is TGTGCCAGTAGCCTACGCGGACAGGGACTGCGGAACACTGAAGCTTTCTTT.

The rearrangement joins TRBV6-1 to TRBJ1-5, with 9 bases aligning to TRBD1. V was clipped by 6 bases and J by 7 bases; unmatched bases: 13. Per the germline V gene, CDR1 is MNHNS and CDR2 is SASEGT. This CDR3 is 16 amino acids long. The CDR3 here is CASRGRGQGINQPQHF. CDR3 nucleotide sequence: TGTGCCAGCAGGGGGAGGGGACAGGGAATTAACCAGCCCCAGCATTTT.

This sequence joins TRBV5-4 and TRBJ2-3; 9 bases line up with TRBD2. CDR1 and CDR2 from the germline V gene are SGHNT and YYREEE (reference sequence). The CDR3 sequence is 17 residues long. V lost 0 bases, J lost 4 bases, and 9 bases stayed unmatched. The CDR3 nucleotides are TGTGCCAGCAGCTTGGGGCTAGCGGGGAACTTGGCAGATACGCAGTATTTT. Its protein is CASSLGLAGNLADTQYF.

This clonotype was seen ten or more times. The rearrangement links TRBV7-2 to TRBJ1-2; the D gene is possibly TRBD1 (6 bases). V was cut by 1 base and J by 8 bases, with 20 bases left in between. Germline V lookup: CDR1 SGHTA, CDR2 FQGNSA. The CDR3 covers 16 residues. Written as DNA, the CDR3 is TGTGCCAGCAGCTTAGGCGGGACCTCCAGGGGTCGGGGCTACACCTTC. Its protein is CASSLGGTSRGRGYTF.